A single TCR beta chain is shown here with its context. Its antigen remains unidentified. CDR1 is MDHEN, CDR2 SYDVKM, per germline. V lost 5 bases to trimming and J lost 3 bases, with 8 bases between them. CDR3 size: 12 residues. Produced via immunoSEQ multiplex PCR; TCRdb's table is partial and in-frame only. The table lists roughly 350,000 clones, roughly 91% of them singletons. The treatment is: approximately 18 received Ad26.COV2.S at low or high dose, single or two shots; about 5 received placebo; per-sample allocation not given. Day 63 after the first injection of vaccine or placebo was the sampling time. The sample belongs to a study of Ad26.COV2.S vaccination and SARS-CoV-2 variants. Study background: Ad26.COV2.S given intramuscularly, once or twice 56 days apart.

The study's findings and limits: While placebo recipients had lower spike-specific TCR breadth, vaccine recipients had more.

V is TRBV28 and J is TRBJ2-7; no clear D gene. The material was peripheral blood, obtained in a trial of Ad26.COV2.S vaccine versus placebo. The sequence came from a person aged 18-60 years who received the Ad26.COV2.S COVID-19 vaccine or a placebo. The CDR3, as DNA: TGTGCCAGCAGTCCCCCTGGCTACGAGCAGTACTTC. This codes for CASSPPGYEQYF. The whole variable domain, remainder taken from reference TRBV28 and TRBJ2-7, is DVKVTQSSRYLVKRTGEKVFLECVQDMDHENMFWYRQDPGLGLRLIYFSYDVKMKEKGDIPEGYSVSREKKERFSLILESASTNQTSMYLCASSPPGYEQYFGPGTRLTVT.